Presented here are 20 T cell receptor beta chains from one specimen sequenced in a study of control samples from healthy donors and cancer patients. This table comes from immunoSEQ multiplex PCR, and its TCRdb copy is limited to in-frame clones, with some not included. The sample has more than 95,000 clones, 88% seen once. Sequenced material: blood. The origin of the receptors is a woman aged 70-85 years in good health.

This rearrangement joins TRBV19 to TRBJ2-2; D is perhaps TRBD2 (7 bases). Germline V gives CDR1 LNHDA, CDR2 SQIVND (reference sequence). The CDR3 contains 15 residues. V was shortened by 6 bases and J by 7 bases, with 18 bases between the two germline ends. CDR3: CASRRGGLRLGELFF. The CDR3 DNA follows: TGTGCCAGTAGGAGGGGGGGCCTGAGACTCGGGGAGCTGTTTTTT.

The V and J genes are TRBV5-6 and TRBJ1-5, with D unclear. The CDR3 loop spans 14 amino acids. Germline V gene sequence: CDR1 SGHDT, CDR2 YYEEEE. Trimming cost V 1 base and J 7 bases, with 12 bases left between them. CDR3 in amino acids: CASSLRRGWQPQHF. The CDR3 DNA is TGTGCCAGCAGCTTGCGCCGGGGTTGGCAGCCCCAGCATTTT.

The rearrangement joins TRBV24-1 to TRBJ1-2, with unresolved D. This CDR3 has 13 residues. Looked up from germline, CDR1 is KGHDR and CDR2 is SFDVKD. V dropped 6 bases and J dropped 1 base, with 8 bases sitting between them. CDR3 sequence (DNA): TGTGCCACCAGTAAAGGGATTAACTATGGCTACACCTTC. Translating gives CATSKGINYGYTF.

The chain employs TRBV27 and TRBJ1-1; D remains ambiguous. Germline V gives CDR1 MNHEY, CDR2 SMNVEV (reference sequence). The V end was cut by 3 bases, the J end by 2 bases, with 7 bases between. This CDR3 has 13 residues. The CDR3 spells CASSFQLNTEAFF. DNA of the CDR3: TGTGCCAGCAGTTTCCAACTTAACACTGAAGCTTTCTTT.

The chain is built from TRBV19 and TRBJ2-7; 8 nucleotides agree with TRBD1. The CDR3 loop spans 14 amino acids. Germline CDR1 and CDR2: LNHDA and SQIVND (reference sequence). J gave up 2 bases and V 4 bases, and 4 bases lay outside the gene matches. CDR3 in amino acids: CASSTNRGTYEQYF. The CDR3 DNA follows: TGTGCCAGTAGTACCAACAGGGGGACCTACGAGCAGTACTTC.

The gene calls are TRBV9 and TRBJ2-2; D is unresolved. Germline V CDR1 and CDR2: SGDLS, YYNGEE. This CDR3 contains 12 residues. Trimming left V 2 bases short and J 3 bases short, with 2 bases between. CDR3 DNA sequence: TGTGCCAGCAGCGTCTACACCGGGGAGCTGTTTTTT. Amino acid sequence: CASSVYTGELFF.

The rearrangement links TRBV7-9 to TRBJ2-5; D is uncertain. Per germline, CDR1 SEHNR and CDR2 FQNEAQ (reference sequence). This CDR3 contains 12 residues. V lost 5 bases and J lost 5, with 9 bases in between. The CDR3 here is CASSRTRETQYF. CDR3 bases: TGTGCCAGCAGCCGGACGCGGGAGACCCAGTACTTC.

This chain joins TRBV11-1 and TRBJ1-1; no definite D call. Deletions cut 3 bases from V and 1 base from J, with 6 bases between. CDR1 is SGHAT, CDR2 FQDESV, per germline (reference sequence). This CDR3 is 13 amino acids long. The CDR3 DNA is TGTGCCAGCAGCTTTCGATCGAACACTGAAGCTTTCTTT. Translating gives CASSFRSNTEAFF.

The chain combines TRBV25-1 with TRBJ1-1; D is possibly TRBD1 (5 bases). V was clipped by 5 bases and J by 1 base, with 8 bases between them. This CDR3 has 13 amino acids. The germline CDR1 and CDR2 sequences are MGHDK and SYGVNS. The DNA for the CDR3 is TGTGCCAGCAGTCCAGGGTGGAACACTGAAGCTTTCTTT. Protein product: CASSPGWNTEAFF. Drawing the rest from reference TRBV25-1 and TRBJ1-1, the complete variable domain is EADIYQTPRYLVIGTGKKITLECSQTMGHDKMYWYQQDPGMELHLIHYSYGVNSTEKGDLSSESTVSRIRTEHFPLTLESARPSHTSQYLCASSPGWNTEAFFGQGTRLTVV.

The rearrangement joins TRBV3-1 (or the pseudogene TRBV3-2) to TRBJ1-2; weak D call: TRBD1 (6 bases). The CDR3 is made up of 12 amino acids. Trimming removed 7 bases at V and 4 bases at J, with 10 bases between. The germline CDR1 and CDR2 sequences are LGHDT and YNNKEL (reference sequence). CDR3 nucleotides: TGTGCCAGCAATACAGGGTCCTATGGCTACACCTTC. This gives the protein CASNTGSYGYTF.

This clone was picked up one time. This chain joins TRBV3-1 (or the pseudogene TRBV3-2) and TRBJ2-7; D may be TRBD1 or TRBD2 (6 bases each). The CDR3 totals 14 residues. The germline V gene encodes CDR1 LGHDT and CDR2 YNNKEL (reference sequence). The V and J ends lost 3 bases and 6 bases respectively, with 15 bases between them. The CDR3 is CASSQLWGAVEQYF. The CDR3 DNA reads TGTGCCAGCAGCCAGCTGTGGGGGGCTGTCGAGCAGTACTTC.

The chain links TRBV29-1 to TRBJ2-5; D might be TRBD2 (7 bases). CDR1 is SQVTM, CDR2 ANQGSEA, per germline. CDR3 size: 12 residues. V lost 6 bases to trimming and J lost 5 bases, with 13 bases between them. The CDR3 reads CSVEAGAETQYF. CDR3 in DNA: TGCAGCGTCGAGGCGGGGGCTGAGACCCAGTACTTC.

The gene calls are TRBV12-3 or TRBV12-4 and TRBJ2-1, with unresolved D. V shed 1 base and J shed 4 bases, with 5 bases lying between them. The CDR3 covers 13 residues. CDR3: CASSLGLYNEQFF. Written as DNA, the CDR3 is TGTGCCAGCAGTTTAGGGCTATACAATGAGCAGTTCTTC.

This chain joins TRBV11-3 and TRBJ2-3; 12 bases align to TRBD2. The V gene end was trimmed by 5 bases and the J gene end by 2 bases; junction bases not matched to a gene: 5. The CDR3 is 16 residues long. Germline V gives CDR1 SGHNT, CDR2 YENEEA. Here the CDR3 DNA reads TGTGCCAGCAGCCAACTAGCGGGGGGCCTCACAGATACGCAGTATTTT. It specifies CASSQLAGGLTDTQYF. Full variable domain (missing parts from reference TRBV11-3 and TRBJ2-3): EAGVVQSPRYKIIEKKQPVAFWCNPISGHNTLYWYLQNLGQGPELLIRYENEEAVDDSQLPKDRFSAERLKGVDSTLKIQPAELGDSAVYLCASSQLAGGLTDTQYFGPGTRLTVL.

The chain has TRBV29-1 and TRBJ1-1; the match to TRBD1 covers 10 bases. This CDR3 comprises 12 residues. Germline-derived CDR1 and CDR2 are SQVTM and ANQGSEA. Germline trimming cut 6 bases from V and 4 bases from J; bases unmatched to any gene: 2. The CDR3: CSVWTGGTEAFF. The DNA for the CDR3 is TGCAGCGTATGGACAGGGGGCACTGAAGCTTTCTTT.

This chain links TRBV20-1 with TRBJ1-1; D is undetermined. The ends were cut back, 3 bases at V and 5 bases at J, with 13 bases in the middle. This CDR3 has 13 amino acids. Germline CDR1 DFQATT, CDR2 SNEGSKA (reference sequence). The DNA for the CDR3 is TGCAGTGCTAGTAACTGGGGTGAAACTGAAGCTTTCTTT. The encoded protein is CSASNWGETEAFF.

The gene calls are TRBV6-5 and TRBJ2-2, with D possibly being TRBD1 (5 bases). Germline V gives CDR1 MNHEY, CDR2 SVGAGI. This CDR3 contains 15 residues. V lost 2 bases to trimming and J lost 5 bases, with 12 bases between them. CDR3 loop: CASSYRQGVTGELFF. The CDR3 DNA reads TGTGCCAGCAGTTACAGGCAGGGTGTGACCGGGGAGCTGTTTTTT.

The chain has TRBV11-3 and TRBJ1-2; 11 bases map to TRBD1. Germline V lookup: CDR1 SGHNT, CDR2 YENEEA. The J segment lost 3 bases and the V segment lost 5 bases, leaving 2 bases of the junction unmatched. This CDR3 has 14 residues. The CDR3 sequence: CASSRGQGDYGYTF. The CDR3 DNA reads as TGTGCCAGCAGCCGGGGACAGGGGGACTATGGCTACACCTTC.

The chain is built from TRBV29-1 and TRBJ1-1, with TRBD1 identical over 7 bases. CDR3 length: 13 residues. CDR1 SQVTM and CDR2 ANQGSEA come from the germline V gene. The V segment lost 6 bases and the J segment 4 bases; nucleotides outside the gene matches: 8. This CDR3 is CSVGTARGTEAFF. CDR3 bases: TGCAGCGTGGGGACAGCAAGAGGCACTGAAGCTTTCTTT.

The chain carries TRBV7-2 and TRBJ2-1; 8 bases agree with TRBD2. Unmatched junction bases numbered 2, after V lost 3 bases and J lost 1 base. This CDR3 comprises 15 residues. Germline CDR1 is SGHTA and CDR2 is FQGNSA. The CDR3 DNA follows: TGTGCCAGCAGCTTCGGGGGGGCTTCCTACAATGAGCAGTTCTTC. It yields the protein CASSFGGASYNEQFF.